These 2 T cell receptor beta chains came from one sample sequenced in a study of blood T cell repertoires in COVID-19 (dated by TCRdb to 2020 to 2021). The receptor library was made with the immunoSEQ multiplex PCR assay. The immuneACCESS repertoire file appears here via TCRdb, limited to in-frame rearrangements. These files lack a portion of the clones; in checked studies, under half of the deficit traces to unresolved V genes, and the cause of the others is not known. Across this sample there are about 15,000 clones, with roughly 79% seen only once. Around a third of the sample is held by the ten biggest clonotypes. Material: peripheral blood. All receptors come from a man aged 65 to 79 with active or convalescent COVID-19.

The gene calls are TRBV5-1 and TRBJ2-3; D possibly corresponds to TRBD1 (5 bases). Germline CDR1 is SGHRS and CDR2 is YFSETQ. Trimming removed 7 bases at V and 4 bases at J, with 16 bases between. The CDR3 sequence is 14 residues long. The CDR3 DNA is TGCGCCAGCGCCGTGGGGCAGGCGGCAGATACGCAGTATTTT. Its translation: CASAVGQAADTQYF.

This clone was detected a few times. The gene calls are TRBV28 and TRBJ2-7; 8 bases map to TRBD2. Trimming at V came to 4 bases and at J to 2 bases, leaving 7 bases not matched to a gene. The CDR3 covers 15 residues. In germline, CDR1 is MDHEN, CDR2 SYDVKM. The CDR3 spells CASSSGSGRPYEQYF. In DNA, the CDR3 is TGTGCCAGCAGTTCCGGCAGCGGGAGACCCTACGAGCAGTACTTC.